The 20 T cell receptor beta chains below come from one sample, sequenced in a study of T-cell memory formation after mild COVID-19. Using its own MiXCR run on the 5' RACE reads, TCRdb lists one record per CDR3 protein. The repertoire includes about 350,000 distinct CDR3 sequences, 13% to 15% of them detected once, and 22% sits in the top ten. Sequencing was carried out using PBMCs or a T cell subset sorted from them (not recorded which). The receptors were gathered from a man aged 18 to 29 who had mild COVID-19 (a few samples of this study predate the infection). Cell type and time point are not known.

This clonotype came up many times. The chain uses TRBV5-1 and TRBJ2-1; D gene unclear. Trimming removed 0 bases at V and 5 bases at J, with 6 bases between. In germline, CDR1 is SGHRS, CDR2 YFSETQ. This CDR3 region has 13 residues. CDR3 nucleotides: TGCGCCAGCAGCTTGGACCCGAACAATGAGCAGTTCTTC. Translated: CASSLDPNNEQFF.

The gene calls are TRBV7-9 and TRBJ1-2; TRBD1 aligns across 9 bases. V gave up 5 bases and J gave up 2 bases; unmatched junction bases: 12. The length of the CDR3 is 17 residues. Germline V gene lookup returns CDR1 SEHNR and CDR2 FQNEAQ (reference sequence). The DNA of the CDR3 is TGTGCCAGCAGCCTGGATAACTTCGGACAGGGGAACTATGGCTACACCTTC. Its translation: CASSLDNFGQGNYGYTF. Looking up the rest from reference TRBV7-9 and TRBJ1-2 gives the full variable domain: DTGVSQNPRHKITKRGQNVTFRCDPISEHNRLYWYRQTLGQGPEFLTYFQNEAQLEKSRLLSDRFSAERPKGSFSTLEIQRTEQGDSAMYLCASSLDNFGQGNYGYTFGSGTRLTVV.

The V and J genes are TRBV4-1 and TRBJ2-3; 10 bases are shared with TRBD2. The CDR3 is 15 residues long. Unmatched junction bases numbered 2, after V lost 2 bases and J lost 3 bases. Germline loops: CDR1 MGHRA, CDR2 YSYEKL. The CDR3 protein is CASSQIAGGTDTQYF. CDR3 coding DNA: TGCGCCAGCAGCCAAATAGCGGGGGGTACAGATACGCAGTATTTT.

This clonotype showed up just once. The rearrangement uses TRBV12-3 or TRBV12-4 and TRBJ1-2; D unclear. Trimming took 2 bases from V and 5 from J, leaving 6 bases between them. This CDR3 spans 12 amino acids. CDR3 nucleotide sequence: TGTGCCAGCAGTTTAAGCAGTTATGGCTACACCTTC. As protein: CASSLSSYGYTF.

This clonotype showed up just a few times. The chain couples TRBV12-3 or TRBV12-4 to TRBJ1-2, with D possibly being TRBD1 (5 bases). Trimming removed 3 bases at V and 4 bases at J, with 9 bases between. The CDR3 has 13 amino acids. CDR3 bases: TGTGCCAGCAGTTTCGGGACGAGCTATGGCTACACCTTC. Translated, it gives CASSFGTSYGYTF.

This sequence joins TRBV6-2 or TRBV6-3 and TRBJ2-7, with 9 bases that match TRBD2. Losses at the gene ends were 4 bases for V and 2 bases for J; bases not matched to a gene: 3. This CDR3 spans 14 amino acids. From germline, CDR1 is MNHEY and CDR2 SVGEGT. CDR3 sequence: CASSSAGGTYEQYF. CDR3 in DNA: TGTGCCAGCAGTTCCGCGGGGGGGACCTACGAGCAGTACTTC.

This chain uses TRBV3-1 with TRBJ1-3; D gene ambiguous. Trimming took 2 bases from V and 0 from J, leaving 17 bases between them. The germline CDR1 and CDR2 sequences are LGHDT and YNNKEL (reference sequence). This CDR3 has 18 amino acids. This CDR3 reads CASSQYPPTFSSGNTIYF. CDR3 coding DNA: TGTGCCAGCAGCCAATACCCGCCGACTTTCAGCTCTGGAAACACCATATATTTT.

The sample holds a few counts of this clonotype. The chain carries TRBV6-1 and TRBJ1-6; D may be TRBD1 (6 bases). CDR3 length: 16 amino acids. V lost 6 bases, J lost 9 bases, and 21 bases lay in between. Per the germline V gene, CDR1 is MNHNS and CDR2 is SASEGT. CDR3 coding DNA: TGTGCCAGCAGCGCCCTTCCGAGAGGGGGACCTTCACCCCTCCACTTT. Protein product: CASSALPRGGPSPLHF.

In its sample, this clonotype was seen a few times. This chain uses TRBV6-6 with TRBJ2-5; 8 nucleotides match TRBD2. The CDR3 covers 15 residues. Germline assignment: CDR1 MNHNY and CDR2 SVGAGI (reference sequence). V lost 6 bases, J lost 5 bases, and 11 bases stayed unmatched. The CDR3 DNA reads as TGTGCCAGCAGCCACCCCGGGGGGGGGAAGGAGACCCAGTACTTC. This codes for CASSHPGGGKETQYF.

This clonotype was seen at least ten times. The V gene is TRBV5-1, the J gene TRBJ1-1, with D perhaps TRBD1 (5 bases). The germline V and J ends were trimmed by 3 bases and 1 base, with 13 bases remaining between them. Germline CDR1 is SGHRS and CDR2 is YFSETQ. This CDR3 spans 15 amino acids. The DNA for the CDR3 is TGCGCCAGCAGCTCCACCGGGACCCCGAACACTGAAGCTTTCTTT. It yields the protein CASSSTGTPNTEAFF.

This clonotype was counted a few times. The chain employs TRBV2 and TRBJ2-3; 7 bases align to TRBD2. Germline V gene lookup returns CDR1 SNHLY and CDR2 FYNNEI. This CDR3 has 14 residues. The V and J ends lost 6 bases and 2 bases, in that order; junction bases with no gene match: 5. The CDR3 DNA sequence: TGTGCCAGCAGGCGGCGGGGGACCACAGATACGCAGTATTTT. This encodes CASRRRGTTDTQYF.

This chain uses TRBV7-9 with TRBJ2-7; TRBD1 is a possible D gene (5 bases). Per germline, CDR1 SEHNR and CDR2 FQNEAQ (reference sequence). This CDR3 region has 17 residues. V lost 4 bases and J 0 bases, leaving 19 bases between the germline ends. CDR3 nucleotide sequence: TGTGCCAGCAGCTCCCAAACCCAGGGCAATGGCTCCTACGAGCAGTACGTC. Protein: CASSSQTQGNGSYEQYV.

The rearrangement uses TRBV27 and TRBJ1-2; D is unresolved. Germline V gene data show CDR1 as MNHEY and CDR2 as SMNVEV (reference sequence). The length of the CDR3 is 16 residues. The V gene lost 8 bases and the J gene lost 7 bases, with 26 bases spanning the gap. The CDR3 nucleotides are TGTGCCAGCCTTCAGTCGGGCAGCCCCGCGTTGGGTGGCTACACCTTC. The encoded protein is CASLQSGSPALGGYTF.

V and J are TRBV15 and TRBJ1-5; D remains ambiguous. Germline V gives CDR1 LNHNV, CDR2 YYDKDF (reference sequence). Trimming took off 5 bases at V and 5 bases at J, with 10 bases between the two ends. The CDR3 length is 13 residues. CDR3 DNA sequence: TGTGCCACCAGCTCCGGGTTGGATCAGCCCCAGCATTTT. Amino acids: CATSSGLDQPQHF.

The chain carries TRBV5-4 and TRBJ2-5, with D possibly being TRBD1 or TRBD2 (5 bases each). The length of the CDR3 is 13 residues. Trimming removed 7 bases at V and 3 bases at J, with 13 bases between. The V gene's germline CDR1 is SGHNT and CDR2 YYREEE (reference sequence). The CDR3 here is CASGTQPEETQYF. CDR3 nucleotides: TGTGCCAGCGGGACCCAACCAGAAGAGACCCAGTACTTC.

V is TRBV11-1 and J is TRBJ2-2; 8 bases agree with TRBD1. V was clipped by 1 base and J by 4 bases; unmatched bases: 8. This CDR3 has 17 residues. The germline gives CDR1 SGHAT, CDR2 FQDESV (reference sequence). For the CDR3, the DNA is TGTGCCAGCAGCTTAGGGAGTGGGACAGGCTTCACCGGGGAGCTGTTTTTT. Its translation is CASSLGSGTGFTGELFF.

This clonotype turned up a few times. The J gene is TRBJ2-7, the V gene TRBV5-6; 12 bases match TRBD2. V shed 7 bases and J 1 base; nucleotides not matched to a gene: 3. The CDR3 sequence is 14 residues long. Germline V gene lookup returns CDR1 SGHDT and CDR2 YYEEEE. DNA for the CDR3: TGTGCCAGCGGACTAGCGGGGATGTCCTACGAGCAGTACGTC. Its protein product is CASGLAGMSYEQYV.

The chain couples TRBV7-7 to TRBJ1-4, with D perhaps matching TRBD1 (5 bases). The CDR3 totals 15 residues. V lost 1 base to trimming and J lost 3 bases, with 9 bases between them. The V gene's germline CDR1 is SSHAT and CDR2 FNYEAQ (reference sequence). The CDR3 nucleotides read TGTGCCAGCAGCTTAGTAGGGGCACCTAATGAAAAACTGTTTTTT. Translation gives CASSLVGAPNEKLFF.

This clonotype occurred many times. The CDR3 coding sequence is TGCGCCAGCAGCCAAGATCCGGGCTACATATACGAGCAGTACTTC. Residues: CASSQDPGYIYEQYF. V usage is TRBV4-1 and J usage is TRBJ2-7; D uncertain. V was trimmed by 0 bases and J by 4 bases, leaving 13 bases between them. The CDR3 is made up of 15 amino acids. Germline V gene data show CDR1 as MGHRA and CDR2 as YSYEKL.

This clonotype was recorded a few times. The chain employs TRBV20-1 and TRBJ1-1; 7 positions agree with TRBD1. Germline V gene lookup returns CDR1 DFQATT and CDR2 SNEGSKA (reference sequence). Trimming removed 0 bases from V and 7 bases from J; junction bases left unmatched: 8. The CDR3 runs to 14 residues. CDR3 nucleotide sequence: TGCAGTGCTAGAGACATGGGACAGAGAGTTGAAGCTTTCTTT. Translated, it gives CSARDMGQRVEAFF.